One and the same sample provided the 6 T cell receptor beta chains below, sequenced in a study of spatial heterogeneity in lung cancer. Whole-study findings and limits: Counts of expanded intratumoral alpha and beta TCRs tracked tumor mutation counts.

The time point was: sample taken at primary tumor resection. These receptors have no identified antigens. TCRdb reanalysed the 5' RACE reads using MiXCR and keeps one entry per CDR3 protein. The sample consists of about 15,000 distinct CDR3 sequences, approximately 5.8% of them appearing once. The input for sequencing was lung tumor tissue, taken at surgery. The receptors stem from a male donor with early-stage non-small cell lung cancer.

This clonotype was observed many times. The V and J genes are TRBV7-9 and TRBJ2-1; D gene ambiguous. Germline CDR1 and CDR2: SEHNR and FQNEAQ (reference sequence). CDR3 length: 14 amino acids. The V end was cut by 5 bases, the J end by 3 bases, with 11 bases between. Here the CDR3 DNA reads TGTGCCAGCAGCCCGCCCCACAACTACAATGAGCAGTTCTTC. This translates into CASSPPHNYNEQFF.

In its sample, this clonotype was seen many times. The V and J genes are TRBV12-3 or TRBV12-4 and TRBJ2-3; possibly TRBD2 for D (7 bases). This CDR3 spans 15 amino acids. Trimming left V 3 bases short and J 3 bases short, with 13 bases between. This CDR3 is CASSFGGGATDTQYF. CDR3 nucleotide sequence: TGTGCCAGCAGTTTCGGCGGGGGCGCTACAGATACGCAGTATTTT.

This clonotype occurred many times. This chain uses TRBV20-1 with TRBJ2-3, with 8 positions matching TRBD1. The CDR3 runs to 13 residues. V was pared by 5 bases and J by 1 base, with 2 bases of the junction left unmatched. Germline CDR1 and CDR2: DFQATT and SNEGSKA (reference sequence). The CDR3 here is CSAVQGGTDTQYF. CDR3 DNA: TGCAGTGCTGTACAGGGGGGCACAGATACGCAGTATTTT.

This clonotype was counted many times. The chain carries TRBV6-5 and TRBJ1-1, with D uncertain. Trimming left V 8 bases short and J 0 bases short, with 19 bases between. CDR3 length: 16 residues. Germline V gives CDR1 MNHEY, CDR2 SVGAGI. CDR3 DNA sequence: TGTGCCAGCTCTGGGCCCGGAGGACCGATGAACACTGAAGCTTTCTTT. It codes for CASSGPGGPMNTEAFF.

Many counts were recorded for this clonotype. The chain combines TRBV6-2 or TRBV6-3 with TRBJ1-5, with TRBD1 identical over 8 bases. Looked up from germline, CDR1 is MNHEY and CDR2 is SVGEGT. V lost 4 bases to trimming and J lost 4 bases; unmatched junction nucleotides: 3. The CDR3 is 14 amino acids. CDR3 amino acids: CASSSQGGNQPQHF. DNA for the CDR3: TGTGCCAGCAGTTCACAGGGGGGGAATCAGCCCCAGCATTTT.

At least ten counts were recorded for this clonotype. This sequence joins TRBV6-5 and TRBJ1-6; D remains ambiguous. The V end was cut by 4 bases, the J end by 4 bases, with 14 bases between. This CDR3 is built from 16 residues. Germline lookup yields CDR1 MNHEY and CDR2 SVGAGI. CDR3 sequence: CASSSRMAGYNSPLHF. CDR3 sequence (DNA): TGTGCCAGCAGTTCCCGAATGGCAGGTTATAATTCACCCCTCCACTTT.